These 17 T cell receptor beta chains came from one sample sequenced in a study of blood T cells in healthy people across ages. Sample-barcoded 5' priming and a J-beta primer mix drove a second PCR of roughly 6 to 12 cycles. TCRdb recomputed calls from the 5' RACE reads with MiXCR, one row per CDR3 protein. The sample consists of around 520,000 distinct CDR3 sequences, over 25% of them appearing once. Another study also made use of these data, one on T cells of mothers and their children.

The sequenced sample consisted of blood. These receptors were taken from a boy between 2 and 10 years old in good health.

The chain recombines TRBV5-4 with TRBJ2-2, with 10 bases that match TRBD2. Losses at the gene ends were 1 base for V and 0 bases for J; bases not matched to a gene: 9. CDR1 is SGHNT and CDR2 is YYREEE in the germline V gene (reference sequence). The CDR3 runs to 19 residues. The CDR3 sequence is CASSLLLAGPLANTGELFF. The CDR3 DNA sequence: TGTGCCAGCAGCTTGTTACTAGCGGGGCCTTTAGCGAACACCGGGGAGCTGTTTTTT.

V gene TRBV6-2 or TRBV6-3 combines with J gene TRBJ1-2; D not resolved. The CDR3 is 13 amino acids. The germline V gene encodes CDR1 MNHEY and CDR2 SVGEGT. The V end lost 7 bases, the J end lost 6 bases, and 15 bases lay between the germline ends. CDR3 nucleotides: TGTGCCAGCACCCGGACGGGGAACGATGGCTACACCTTC. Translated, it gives CASTRTGNDGYTF.

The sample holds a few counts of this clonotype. The CDR3 loop reads CASSVAAGGQETQYF. DNA for the CDR3: TGTGCCAGCAGCGTAGCGGCGGGGGGACAAGAGACCCAGTACTTC. The J gene is TRBJ2-5, the V gene TRBV9; 8 nucleotides match TRBD2. This CDR3 is 15 amino acids long. The V gene end was trimmed by 0 bases and the J gene end by 2 bases; junction bases not matched to a gene: 3. Germline V CDR1 and CDR2: SGDLS, YYNGEE.

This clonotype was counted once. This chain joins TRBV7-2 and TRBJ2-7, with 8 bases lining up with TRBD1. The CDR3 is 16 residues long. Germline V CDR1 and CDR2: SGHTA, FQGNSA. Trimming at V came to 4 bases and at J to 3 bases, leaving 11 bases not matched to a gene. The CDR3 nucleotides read TGTGCCAGCAGCTCCCAGGGGACAGGAGCATACTACGAGCAGTACTTC. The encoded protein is CASSSQGTGAYYEQYF.

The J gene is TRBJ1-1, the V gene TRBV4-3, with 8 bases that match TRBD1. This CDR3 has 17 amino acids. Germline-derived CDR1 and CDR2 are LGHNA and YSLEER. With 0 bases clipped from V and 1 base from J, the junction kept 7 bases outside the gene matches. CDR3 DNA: TGCGCCAGCAGCCAAGATGGGCAGGGGGCGGGGAACACTGAAGCTTTCTTT. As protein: CASSQDGQGAGNTEAFF.

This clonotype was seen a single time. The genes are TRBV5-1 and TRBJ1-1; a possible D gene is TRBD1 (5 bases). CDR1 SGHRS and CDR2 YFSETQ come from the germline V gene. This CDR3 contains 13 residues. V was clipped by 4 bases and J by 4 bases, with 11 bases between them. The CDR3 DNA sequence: TGCGCCAGCAGCCCAGGGTTTGGCACTGAAGCTTTCTTT. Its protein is CASSPGFGTEAFF.

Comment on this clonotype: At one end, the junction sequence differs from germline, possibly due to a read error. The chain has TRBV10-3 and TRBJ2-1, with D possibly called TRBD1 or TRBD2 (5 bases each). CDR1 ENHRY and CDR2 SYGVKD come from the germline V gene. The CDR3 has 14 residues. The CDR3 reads CAVRTGTGNNEQFF. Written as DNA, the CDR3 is TGTGCCGTCAGAACCGGGACGGGGAACAATGAGCAGTTCTTC.

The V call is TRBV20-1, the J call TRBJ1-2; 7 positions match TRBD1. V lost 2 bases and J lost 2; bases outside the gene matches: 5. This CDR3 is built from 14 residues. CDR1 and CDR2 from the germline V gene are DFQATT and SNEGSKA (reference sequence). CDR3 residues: CSARRQGENYGYTF. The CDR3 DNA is TGCAGTGCTAGACGACAGGGAGAGAACTATGGCTACACCTTC.

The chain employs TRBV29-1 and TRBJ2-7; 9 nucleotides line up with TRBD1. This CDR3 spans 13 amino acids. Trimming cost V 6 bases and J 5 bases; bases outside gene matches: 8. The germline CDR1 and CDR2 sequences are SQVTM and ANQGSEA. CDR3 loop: CSVAGTGYHEQYF. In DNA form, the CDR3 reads TGCAGCGTGGCCGGGACAGGGTACCACGAGCAGTACTTC.

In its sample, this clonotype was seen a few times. CDR3 DNA: TGCGCCAGCAGCCAAGATCCTGAGATCTCTGGGGCCAACGTCCTGACTTTC. Its protein is CASSQDPEISGANVLTF. V gene TRBV4-3 combines with J gene TRBJ2-6; no reliable D call. Germline V gene sequence: CDR1 LGHNA, CDR2 YSLEER. CDR3 size: 17 residues. V lost 0 bases and J lost 0, with 9 bases in between.

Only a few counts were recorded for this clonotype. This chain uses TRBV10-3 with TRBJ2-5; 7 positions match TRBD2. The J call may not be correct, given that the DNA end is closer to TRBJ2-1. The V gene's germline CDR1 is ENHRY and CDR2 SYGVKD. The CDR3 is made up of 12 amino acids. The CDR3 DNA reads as TGTGCCATCGCGCAGGGAGGGAATGAGCAGTTCTTC. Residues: CAIAQGGNEQFF.

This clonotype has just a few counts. DNA of the CDR3: TGTGCCAGCAGCCGTGATATGACCGGGGAGCTGTTTTTT. Amino acid sequence: CASSRDMTGELFF. The chain combines TRBV11-2 with TRBJ2-2; D unresolved. V lost 5 bases and J 5 bases, leaving 9 bases between the germline ends. Germline values: CDR1 SGHAT, CDR2 FQNNGV. This CDR3 is built from 13 residues.

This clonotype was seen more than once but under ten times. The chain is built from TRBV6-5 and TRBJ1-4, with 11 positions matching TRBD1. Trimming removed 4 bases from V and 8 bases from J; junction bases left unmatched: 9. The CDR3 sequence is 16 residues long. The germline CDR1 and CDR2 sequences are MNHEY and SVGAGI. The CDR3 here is CASSSLTGTGGEKLFF. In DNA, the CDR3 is TGTGCCAGCAGTTCTCTCACCGGGACAGGGGGGGAAAAACTGTTTTTT.

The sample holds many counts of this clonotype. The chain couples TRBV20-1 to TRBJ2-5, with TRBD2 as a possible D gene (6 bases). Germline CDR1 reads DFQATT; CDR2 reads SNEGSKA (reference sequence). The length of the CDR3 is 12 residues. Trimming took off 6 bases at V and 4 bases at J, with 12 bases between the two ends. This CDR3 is CSAKTSLETQYF. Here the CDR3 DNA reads TGCAGTGCCAAGACTAGTCTAGAGACCCAGTACTTC.

CDR3 sequence: CASSWATSGGAYEQYF. The CDR3, as DNA: TGTGCCAGCAGCTGGGCAACTAGCGGCGGGGCCTACGAGCAGTACTTC. This chain connects TRBV5-5 to TRBJ2-5, with 8 bases lining up with TRBD2. The J call may be mistaken, given a closer DNA end match to TRBJ2-7. The CDR3 extends over 16 amino acids. Germline V lookup: CDR1 SGHKS, CDR2 YYEKEE (reference sequence).

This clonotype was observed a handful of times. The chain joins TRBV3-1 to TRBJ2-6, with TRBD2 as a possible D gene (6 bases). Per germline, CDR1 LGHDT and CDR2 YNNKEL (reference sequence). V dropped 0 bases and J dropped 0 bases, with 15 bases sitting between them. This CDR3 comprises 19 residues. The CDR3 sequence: CASSQEEGGVYSGANVLTF. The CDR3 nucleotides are TGTGCCAGCAGCCAAGAAGAAGGAGGGGTCTACTCTGGGGCCAACGTCCTGACTTTC.

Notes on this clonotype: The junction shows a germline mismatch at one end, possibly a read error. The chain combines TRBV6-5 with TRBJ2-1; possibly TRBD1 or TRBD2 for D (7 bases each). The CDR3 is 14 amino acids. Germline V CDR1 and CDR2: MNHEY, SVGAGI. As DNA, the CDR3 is TGTGCCAGCAGTAAAGAGGGGGCGGGAGAGACCCAGTGCTTC. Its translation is CASSKEGAGETQCF.